A single sample gave rise to the 26 T cell receptor beta chains below, sequenced in a study of memory CD8 T cells in hepatitis C reinfection. This sample's time point: peak reinfection, 3 to 8 weeks after reinfection detection. The sorted cells went straight to TCR sequencing with no prior in vitro expansion. The repertoire was sequenced with immunoSEQ multiplex PCR; TCRdb's copy has only in-frame clones and lacks some. The profile covers more than 35,000 clones, with around nine tenths appearing a single time and about 1.3% taken by the ten largest. Sequencing was carried out using naive CD8+ T cells sorted from blood. The receptors originated from a man aged 18-30 years with hepatitis C virus infection.

This clone was observed once. This chain joins TRBV19 and TRBJ2-1, with unresolved D. From germline, CDR1 is LNHDA and CDR2 SQIVND (reference sequence). Trimming stripped 2 bases from V and 3 bases from J, with 5 bases between. This CDR3 contains 13 residues. The CDR3 region has the DNA TGTGCCAGTAGTATATCCAACTACAATGAGCAGTTCTTC. It codes for CASSISNYNEQFF.

The DNA of the CDR3 is TGTGCCAGCAGCTTAGGACCCCCCGGGGTCTACGAGCAGTACTTC. As protein: CASSLGPPGVYEQYF. The rearrangement links TRBV7-2 to TRBJ2-7, with a weak D call TRBD2 (5 bases). CDR1 and CDR2 (germline): SGHTA, FQGNSA. The CDR3 is 15 residues long. The V end was cut by 1 base, the J end by 3 bases, with 13 bases between.

The chain is built from TRBV14 and TRBJ2-1; possible D gene TRBD2, 6 bases. In germline, CDR1 is SGHDN, CDR2 FVKESK. CDR3 length: 16 amino acids. Trimming pared 4 bases from V and 7 bases from J, leaving 20 bases between. The CDR3, as DNA: TGTGCCAGCAGCCCTCTCAGGTGGGGGGTAACGAATGAGCAGTTCTTC. Its translation is CASSPLRWGVTNEQFF.

The gene calls are TRBV19 and TRBJ1-1, with 11 bases matching TRBD1. The CDR3 contains 13 residues. Losses at the gene ends were 9 bases for V and 2 bases for J; bases not matched to a gene: 2. The V gene's germline CDR1 is LNHDA and CDR2 SQIVND (reference sequence). CDR3 DNA sequence: TGTGCCAGCGGACAGGGGGCAAACACTGAAGCTTTCTTT. It is translated as CASGQGANTEAFF.

The genes are TRBV7-9 and TRBJ1-5; TRBD1 agrees at 9 bases. The V gene end was trimmed by 5 bases and the J gene end by 3 bases; junction bases not matched to a gene: 8. Germline CDR1 SEHNR, CDR2 FQNEAQ (reference sequence). The CDR3 is 16 residues long. CDR3 DNA: TGTGCCAGCAGCCGGGGACAGGGAGGGAACAATCAGCCCCAGCATTTT. Protein sequence: CASSRGQGGNNQPQHF.

The rearrangement uses TRBV10-3 and TRBJ2-2, with 9 bases aligning to TRBD1. The CDR3 runs to 17 residues. V was clipped by 7 bases and J by 5 bases; unmatched bases: 14. Germline CDR1 reads ENHRY; CDR2 reads SYGVKD. The CDR3 region is CAITPRVWTGVTGELFF. The CDR3 DNA is TGTGCCATCACCCCCCGGGTATGGACAGGGGTGACCGGGGAGCTGTTTTTT.

The genes are TRBV9 and TRBJ1-1; TRBD1 aligns across 8 bases. Germline lookup yields CDR1 SGDLS and CDR2 YYNGEE. The CDR3 covers 15 residues. After removal of 3 bases from V and 1 base from J, the junction contained 5 bases not matched to a gene. CDR3 coding DNA: TGTGCCAGCAGCGCTTTGACAGGGGCGAACACTGAAGCTTTCTTT. Its translation: CASSALTGANTEAFF.

The chain uses TRBV28 and TRBJ2-5; TRBD1 matches 8 bases. There are 16 residues in the CDR3. CDR1 is MDHEN, CDR2 SYDVKM, per germline. Losses at the gene ends were 4 bases for V and 0 bases for J; bases not matched to a gene: 7. In nucleotides, the CDR3 is TGTGCCAGCAGTTCCCCGACAGGGGAGTACCAAGAGACCCAGTACTTC. This encodes CASSSPTGEYQETQYF. Looking up the rest from reference TRBV28 and TRBJ2-5 gives the full variable domain: DVKVTQSSRYLVKRTGEKVFLECVQDMDHENMFWYRQDPGLGLRLIYFSYDVKMKEKGDIPEGYSVSREKKERFSLILESASTNQTSMYLCASSSPTGEYQETQYFGPGTRLLVL.

CDR3 nucleotides: TGTGCCAGCAGTGGGGACACTTACGAGCAGTACTTC. As protein: CASSGDTYEQYF. J is TRBJ2-7 and V is TRBV6-1; possibly TRBD1 for D (6 bases). The V end lost 4 bases, the J end lost 4 bases, and 8 bases lay between the germline ends. Per germline, CDR1 MNHNS and CDR2 SASEGT. This CDR3 spans 12 amino acids.

The chain couples TRBV10-3 to TRBJ2-7; TRBD2 might be the D (5 bases). There are 15 residues in the CDR3. Germline V gene lookup returns CDR1 ENHRY and CDR2 SYGVKD. Trimming removed 7 bases from V and 0 bases from J, with 16 bases in between. CDR3 sequence (DNA): TGTGCCATCACCTCTCGGGCCGGGAACTCCTACGAGCAGTACTTC. This encodes CAITSRAGNSYEQYF.

The V gene is TRBV11-2, the J gene TRBJ1-1; D is uncertain. The CDR3 loop spans 12 amino acids. Germline assignment: CDR1 SGHAT and CDR2 FQNNGV. The V and J ends lost 5 bases and 0 bases respectively, with 4 bases between them. CDR3 nucleotides: TGTGCCAGCAGCCCAGTGAACACTGAAGCTTTCTTT. As protein: CASSPVNTEAFF.

This clone was seen only once. The chain joins TRBV5-1 to TRBJ2-5; 7 nucleotides align to TRBD2. CDR1 is SGHRS, CDR2 YFSETQ, per germline. V shed 0 bases and J 1 base; nucleotides not matched to a gene: 0. The CDR3 has 14 residues. CDR3 in amino acids: CASSLAGGQETQYF. CDR3 in DNA: TGCGCCAGCAGCTTGGCGGGGGGCCAAGAGACCCAGTACTTC.

V gene TRBV4-1 combines with J gene TRBJ2-5; tentative D call: TRBD2 (7 bases). Trimming cost V 8 bases and J 5 bases, with 15 bases left between them. There are 13 residues in the CDR3. Germline V gene data show CDR1 as MGHRA and CDR2 as YSYEKL. DNA of the CDR3: TGCGCCAGCGGGGGGGGGCCAGGGGAGACCCAGTACTTC. Translated, it gives CASGGGPGETQYF.

The chain recombines TRBV27 with TRBJ1-2; 8 positions match TRBD1. This CDR3 has 15 amino acids. The J segment lost 4 bases and the V segment lost 3 bases, leaving 7 bases of the junction unmatched. CDR1 is MNHEY, CDR2 SMNVEV, per germline (reference sequence). Written as DNA, the CDR3 is TGTGCCAGCAGTTTCGCCGGGACAGGTCCCTATGGCTACACCTTC. This encodes CASSFAGTGPYGYTF.

This rearrangement joins TRBV27 to TRBJ2-5, with D tentatively TRBD2 (5 bases). Germline V gene sequence: CDR1 MNHEY, CDR2 SMNVEV (reference sequence). The CDR3 spans 13 residues. V was pared by 2 bases and J by 7 bases, with 11 bases between. CDR3 coding DNA: TGTGCCAGCAGTTTAGGACTGCGTGGGACCCAGTACTTC. This codes for CASSLGLRGTQYF.

The chain is built from TRBV4-1 and TRBJ2-7; 16 nucleotides match TRBD2. The CDR3 spans 16 residues. The ends lost 3 bases at V and 6 bases at J; junction bases unmatched: 5. Germline values: CDR1 MGHRA, CDR2 YSYEKL. CDR3: CASSQIGTSGGVEQYF. The DNA of the CDR3 is TGCGCCAGCAGCCAGATAGGGACTAGCGGGGGGGTCGAGCAGTACTTC.

This chain connects TRBV6-6 to TRBJ2-1; the match to TRBD2 covers 8 bases. Germline V gene sequence: CDR1 MNHNY, CDR2 SVGAGI (reference sequence). V lost 8 bases to trimming and J lost 1 base; unmatched junction nucleotides: 7. The CDR3 is 15 residues long. In DNA, the CDR3 is TGTGCCAGCTTCTCTCGGGGGGGTTCCTACAATGAGCAGTTCTTC. Its translation: CASFSRGGSYNEQFF.

V and J are TRBV9 and TRBJ2-3; 7 bases match TRBD1. V trimming: 3 bases; J trimming: 2 bases; junction bases outside the gene matches: 9. CDR1 is SGDLS, CDR2 YYNGEE, per germline. CDR3 length: 16 amino acids. CDR3 DNA sequence: TGTGCCAGCAGCGGAGGGACAGTAACTTTCACAGATACGCAGTATTTT. Amino acid sequence: CASSGGTVTFTDTQYF.

This chain links TRBV10-2 with TRBJ2-1; TRBD2 matches at 10 bases. CDR3 length: 16 amino acids. V was clipped by 3 bases and J by 9 bases; unmatched bases: 11. Germline values: CDR1 WSHSY, CDR2 SAAADI. CDR3 sequence (DNA): TGCGCCAGCAGTGACGAGCTAGCGGGAGAGGCAGGTGAGCAGTTCTTC. Translation gives CASSDELAGEAGEQFF.

J is TRBJ2-7 and V is TRBV2; the match to TRBD2 covers 9 bases. V was pared by 6 bases and J by 2 bases, with 5 bases of the junction left unmatched. This CDR3 comprises 14 residues. In germline, CDR1 is SNHLY, CDR2 FYNNEI. The CDR3 nucleotides are TGTGCCAGCAGGGATACTAGCGGGCCCTACGAGCAGTACTTC. This gives the protein CASRDTSGPYEQYF.

This clone was counted a few times. The chain's CDR3 is CASSQNGQGAGLTNEKLFF. The CDR3 bases are TGCGCCAGCAGCCAAAATGGGCAGGGGGCCGGCTTAACTAATGAAAAACTGTTTTTT. The V and J genes are TRBV4-1 and TRBJ1-4, with TRBD1 matching over 8 bases. V lost 2 bases, J lost 1 base, and 12 bases stayed unmatched. Looked up from germline, CDR1 is MGHRA and CDR2 is YSYEKL. The CDR3 runs 19 residues.

This clone was detected a few times. DNA of the CDR3: TGCGCCAGCAGGGCAGACAGGGTCAACCAGCCCCAGCATTTT. Its translation: CASRADRVNQPQHF. V usage is TRBV10-2 and J usage is TRBJ1-5; the match to TRBD1 covers 7 bases. V shed 6 bases, J shed 7 bases, and the junction held 9 bases outside the gene matches. In germline, CDR1 is WSHSY, CDR2 SAAADI. This CDR3 is built from 14 residues.

This rearrangement joins TRBV4-3 to TRBJ2-5; weak D call: TRBD2 (5 bases). Trimming took 0 bases from V and 7 from J, leaving 18 bases between them. Germline loops: CDR1 LGHNA, CDR2 YSLEER. The CDR3 consists of 16 residues. The CDR3 sequence is CASSQDLDYRIGTQYF. CDR3 bases: TGCGCCAGCAGCCAAGATCTCGACTATCGCATCGGGACCCAGTACTTC.

This clone was detected once. V and J are TRBV5-6 and TRBJ2-5, with D unresolved. Germline assignment: CDR1 SGHDT and CDR2 YYEEEE. V gave up 0 bases and J gave up 7 bases, with 16 bases separating them. The CDR3 sequence is 15 residues long. This CDR3 reads CASSLALSRAGTQYF. Written as DNA, the CDR3 is TGTGCCAGCAGCTTGGCCCTGAGTCGAGCAGGGACCCAGTACTTC.

This CDR3 is CSVEPPDRAGGELFF. CDR3 in DNA: TGCAGCGTTGAACCACCTGACAGGGCGGGCGGGGAGCTGTTTTTT. The chain has TRBV29-1 and TRBJ2-2; 7 bases map to TRBD1. The CDR3 runs to 15 residues. Germline loops: CDR1 SQVTM, CDR2 ANQGSEA. With V trimmed by 2 bases and J by 7 bases, 10 bases remained unmatched.

V usage is TRBV9 and J usage is TRBJ2-7; weak D call: TRBD2 (5 bases). V gave up 0 bases and J gave up 3 bases, with 7 bases separating them. The CDR3 sequence is 13 residues long. The germline gives CDR1 SGDLS, CDR2 YYNGEE. For the CDR3, the DNA is TGTGCCAGCAGCGTAGACGGGAACTACGAGCAGTACTTC. Protein product: CASSVDGNYEQYF.